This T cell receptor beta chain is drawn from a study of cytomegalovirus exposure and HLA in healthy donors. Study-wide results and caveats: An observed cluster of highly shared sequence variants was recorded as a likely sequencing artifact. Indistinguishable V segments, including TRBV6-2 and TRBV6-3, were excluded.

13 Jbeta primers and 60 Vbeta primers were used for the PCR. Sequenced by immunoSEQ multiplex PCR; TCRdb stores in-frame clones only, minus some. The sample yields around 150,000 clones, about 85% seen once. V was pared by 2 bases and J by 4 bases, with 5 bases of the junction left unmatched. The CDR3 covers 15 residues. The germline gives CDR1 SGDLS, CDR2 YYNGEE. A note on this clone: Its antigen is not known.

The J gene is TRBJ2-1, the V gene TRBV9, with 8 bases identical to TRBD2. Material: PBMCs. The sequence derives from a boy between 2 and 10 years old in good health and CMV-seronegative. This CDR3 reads CASSVEGLDYNEQFF. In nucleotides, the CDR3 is TGTGCCAGCAGCGTGGAGGGACTAGATTACAATGAGCAGTTCTTC.